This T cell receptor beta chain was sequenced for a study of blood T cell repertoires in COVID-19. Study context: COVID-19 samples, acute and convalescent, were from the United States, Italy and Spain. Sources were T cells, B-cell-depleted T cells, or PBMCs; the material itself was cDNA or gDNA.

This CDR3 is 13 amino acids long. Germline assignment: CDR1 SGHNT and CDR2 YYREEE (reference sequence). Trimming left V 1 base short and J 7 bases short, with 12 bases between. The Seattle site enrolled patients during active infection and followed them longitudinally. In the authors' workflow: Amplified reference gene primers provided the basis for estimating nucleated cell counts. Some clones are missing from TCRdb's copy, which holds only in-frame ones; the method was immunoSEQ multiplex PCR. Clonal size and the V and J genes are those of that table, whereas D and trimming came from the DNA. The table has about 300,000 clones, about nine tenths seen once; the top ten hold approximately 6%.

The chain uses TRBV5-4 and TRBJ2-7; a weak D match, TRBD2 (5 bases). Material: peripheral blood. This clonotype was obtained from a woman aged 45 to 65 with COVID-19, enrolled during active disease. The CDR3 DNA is TGTGCCAGCAGCTTGAGGGCCCGGGGTGAGCAGTACTTC. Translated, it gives CASSLRARGEQYF.